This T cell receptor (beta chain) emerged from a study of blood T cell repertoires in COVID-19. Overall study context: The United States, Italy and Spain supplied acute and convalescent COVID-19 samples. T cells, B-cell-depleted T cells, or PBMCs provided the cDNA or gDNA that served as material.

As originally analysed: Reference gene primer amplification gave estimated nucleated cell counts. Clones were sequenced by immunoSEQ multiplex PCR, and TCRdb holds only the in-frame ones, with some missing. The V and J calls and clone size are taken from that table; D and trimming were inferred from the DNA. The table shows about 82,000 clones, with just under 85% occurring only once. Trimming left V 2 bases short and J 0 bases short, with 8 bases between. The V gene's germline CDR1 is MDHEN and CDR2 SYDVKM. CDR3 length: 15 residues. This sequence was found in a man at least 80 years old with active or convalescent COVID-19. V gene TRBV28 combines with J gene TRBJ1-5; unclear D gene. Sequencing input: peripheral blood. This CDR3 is CASSLEGTSNQPQHF. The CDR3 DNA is TGTGCCAGCAGTTTAGAGGGCACTAGCAATCAGCCCCAGCATTTT.